This T cell receptor beta chain was retrieved from a study of radiotherapy plus CTLA-4 blockade in lung cancer. Study-wide results and limits: Subsequent to radiotherapy plus ipilimumab, tumor-derived TCR clones underwent expansion in blood.

Method: immunoSEQ multiplex PCR; TCRdb's copy keeps in-frame clones and lacks some. The data hold 80,000 or so clones, with about 78% observed a single time. About this clone: What it binds is not known.

Per germline, CDR1 SEHNR and CDR2 FQNEAQ (reference sequence). The CDR3 sequence is 16 residues long. Deletions cut 1 base from V and 2 bases from J, with 15 bases between. This receptor was identified in a human donor with non-small cell lung cancer whose response to radiotherapy plus ipilimumab could not be evaluated. Some clones in this sample may be carry-over from other donors' samples. The chain combines TRBV7-9 with TRBJ2-7, with D maybe TRBD2 (6 bases). Source: peripheral blood, taken from a patient treated with radiotherapy plus ipilimumab. This chain's CDR3 is CASSLDPLEGAYEQYF. The CDR3 bases are TGTGCCAGCAGCTTAGACCCCTTGGAGGGAGCCTACGAGCAGTACTTC.